What follows describes a single T cell receptor beta chain. Profiled with immunoSEQ multiplex PCR; TCRdb holds only in-frame clones, not every one. The table records 78,000 or so clones, 90% to 95% of them present only once. Germline CDR1 SGHNT, CDR2 YENEEA. The ends were cut back, 6 bases at V and 1 base at J, with 21 bases in the middle. The CDR3 covers 17 residues. The sample is drawn from a study of T cell changes during pregnancy in multiple sclerosis. The rearrangement joins TRBV11-3 to TRBJ1-1; the D gene is possibly TRBD1 (5 bases). The specimen was CD4+ T cells from peripheral blood mononuclear cells, collected before pregnancy. This clonotype was sampled from a female donor with multiple sclerosis, enrolled in a pregnancy study. This CDR3 is CASSPLTAGLENTEAFF. Written as DNA, the CDR3 is TGTGCCAGCAGTCCGCTGACAGCGGGGCTCGAGAACACTGAAGCTTTCTTT.